This is a list of T cell receptor beta chains from one sample in a study of lymphopenia after photon versus proton radiotherapy. Produced via immunoSEQ multiplex PCR; TCRdb's table is partial and in-frame only. The table lists 150,000 to 200,000 clones, approximately 86% of them singletons. The source material was peripheral blood, sampled from a patient treated with photon-based radiotherapy. The receptors were sampled from a man aged 50 to 59 with gastric cancer. Both conserved end residues are trimmed from each CDR3. The order of the fields is V gene, J gene, CDR3 protein.

V gene: TRBV2
J gene: TRBJ1-4
CDR3 protein: ASTRAATNEKLF

V gene: TRBV7-9
J gene: TRBJ2-5
CDR3 protein: ASSLGQGTPQTQY

V gene: TRBV5-1
J gene: TRBJ2-3
CDR3 protein: ASSLAAFGTDTQY

V gene: TRBV10-2
J gene: TRBJ2-3
CDR3 protein: ASSDLAGVIDTQY

V gene: TRBV9
J gene: TRBJ1-5
CDR3 protein: ASSAGVNQPQH

V gene: TRBV13
J gene: TRBJ2-5
CDR3 protein: ASSRKQGGETQY

V gene: TRBV5-1
J gene: TRBJ2-7
CDR3 protein: ASSLRGQGHEQY

V gene: TRBV19
J gene: TRBJ2-7
CDR3 protein: ASSIDPGRSYEQY

V gene: TRBV5-6
J gene: TRBJ2-3
CDR3 protein: ASSFYRGPTDTQY

V gene: TRBV7-9
J gene: TRBJ1-2
CDR3 protein: ASSPSGTANYGYT

V gene: TRBV28
J gene: TRBJ2-6
CDR3 protein: ASSTWEAGANVLT

V gene: TRBV5-4
J gene: TRBJ2-1
CDR3 protein: ASSLALNEQF

V gene: TRBV7-9
J gene: TRBJ2-5
CDR3 protein: ASSKRGDQETQY

V gene: TRBV2
J gene: TRBJ1-2
CDR3 protein: ASLTTPLTINYGYT

V gene: TRBV27
J gene: TRBJ2-7
CDR3 protein: ASSLRGSSSYEQY

V gene: TRBV25-1
J gene: TRBJ2-7
CDR3 protein: ASSEKRGVPTYEQY

V gene: TRBV28
J gene: TRBJ1-2
CDR3 protein: ASSSTRRSTYGYT

V gene: TRBV7-9
J gene: TRBJ1-1
CDR3 protein: ASSPTYRGEAF

V gene: TRBV29-1
J gene: TRBJ1-2
CDR3 protein: SVGSRPSYGYT

V gene: TRBV25-1
J gene: TRBJ2-7
CDR3 protein: ASSEVAQEQY

V gene: TRBV27
J gene: TRBJ2-3
CDR3 protein: ASSTGTDTQY

V gene: TRBV5-1
J gene: TRBJ2-7
CDR3 protein: ASSLVVIGSYEQY

V gene: TRBV7-9
J gene: TRBJ2-1
CDR3 protein: ASSSDPGLAAYNEQF

V gene: TRBV27
J gene: TRBJ2-7
CDR3 protein: ASSFGRAHEQY

V gene: TRBV7-3
J gene: TRBJ2-5
CDR3 protein: ASSLTEGAGETQY

V gene: TRBV19
J gene: TRBJ2-7
CDR3 protein: ASSTGQGSYEQY

V gene: TRBV27
J gene: TRBJ2-2
CDR3 protein: ASSVTDLYVTGELF

V gene: TRBV5-1
J gene: TRBJ1-3
CDR3 protein: ASSSGRAQGPSGNTIY

V gene: TRBV5-1
J gene: TRBJ1-1
CDR3 protein: ASSLGGLNTEAF

V gene: TRBV28
J gene: TRBJ1-4
CDR3 protein: ASSSDGNEREKLF

V gene: TRBV2
J gene: TRBJ2-7
CDR3 protein: ASQRGGRERTSGMDEQY